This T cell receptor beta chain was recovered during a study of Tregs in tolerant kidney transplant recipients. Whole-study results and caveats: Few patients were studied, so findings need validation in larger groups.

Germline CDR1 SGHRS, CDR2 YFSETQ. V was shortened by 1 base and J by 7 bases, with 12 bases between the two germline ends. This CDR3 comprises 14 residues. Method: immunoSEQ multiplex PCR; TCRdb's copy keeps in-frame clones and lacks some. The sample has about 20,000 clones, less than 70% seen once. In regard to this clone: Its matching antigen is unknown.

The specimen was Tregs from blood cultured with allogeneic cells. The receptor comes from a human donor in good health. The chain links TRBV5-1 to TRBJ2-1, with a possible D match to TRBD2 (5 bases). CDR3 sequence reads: CASSLTSPVNEQFF. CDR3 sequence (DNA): TGCGCCAGCAGCTTGACTAGTCCGGTAAATGAGCAGTTCTTC.